Below, 2 T cell receptor beta chains from the same sample are listed, as sequenced in a study of blood T cell repertoires in COVID-19. Data came from immunoSEQ multiplex PCR; TCRdb stores just in-frame clones and leaves some out. Of about 250,000 clones listed, 80% to 95% are singletons. The specimen sequenced was PBMCs or T cells enriched from blood (not recorded which). The receptor source for this set is a woman between 18 and 29 years old who had recovered from COVID-19.

CDR3 sequence (DNA): TGTGCCAGCAGCTTAGGCCCCCCTAGCGGGGGTCACACAGATACGCAGTATTTT. Translated: CASSLGPPSGGHTDTQYF. The genes are TRBV7-9 and TRBJ2-3, with 10 bases aligning to TRBD2. CDR1 is SEHNR and CDR2 is FQNEAQ in the germline V gene (reference sequence). The CDR3 runs to 18 residues. J lost 2 bases, V lost 1 base, and 9 bases had no gene match.

The rearrangement joins TRBV9 to TRBJ2-7, with D possibly TRBD2 on 5 matching bases. Germline loops: CDR1 SGDLS, CDR2 YYNGEE. V shed 0 bases and J shed 6 bases, with 10 bases lying between them. CDR3 length: 13 residues. The CDR3 here is CASSVEGRGEQYF. For the CDR3, the DNA is TGTGCCAGCAGCGTAGAAGGCCGGGGCGAGCAGTACTTC.